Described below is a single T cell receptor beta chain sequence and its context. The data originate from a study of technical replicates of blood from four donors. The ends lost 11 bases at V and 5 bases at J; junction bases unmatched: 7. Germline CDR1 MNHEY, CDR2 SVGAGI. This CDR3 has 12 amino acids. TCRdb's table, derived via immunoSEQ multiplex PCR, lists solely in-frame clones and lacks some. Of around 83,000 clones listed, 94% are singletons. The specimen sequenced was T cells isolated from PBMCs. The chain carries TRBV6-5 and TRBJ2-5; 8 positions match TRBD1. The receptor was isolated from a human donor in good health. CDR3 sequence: CASGQGRETQYF. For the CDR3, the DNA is TGTGCCTCCGGACAGGGAAGGGAGACCCAGTACTTC.